This entry describes one T cell receptor beta chain. The PCR had 60 Vbeta and 13 Jbeta primers. Produced via immunoSEQ multiplex PCR; TCRdb's table is partial and in-frame only. The sample comprises about 140,000 clones, 66% of which are singletons, and 1.6% rests with the top ten. The sample originates from a study of cytomegalovirus exposure and HLA in healthy donors. V dropped 2 bases and J dropped 2 bases, with 10 bases sitting between them. Germline V CDR1 and CDR2: MNHEY, SMNVEV (reference sequence). The CDR3 spans 16 residues. The sample consisted of PBMCs. This rearrangement joins TRBV27 to TRBJ1-6; the D gene is possibly TRBD1 (5 bases). The receptor was isolated from a human donor in good health. The DNA for the CDR3 is TGTGCCAGCAGTTTAAGGCAGGGAACCTATAATTCACCCCTCCACTTT. Its translation is CASSLRQGTYNSPLHF.